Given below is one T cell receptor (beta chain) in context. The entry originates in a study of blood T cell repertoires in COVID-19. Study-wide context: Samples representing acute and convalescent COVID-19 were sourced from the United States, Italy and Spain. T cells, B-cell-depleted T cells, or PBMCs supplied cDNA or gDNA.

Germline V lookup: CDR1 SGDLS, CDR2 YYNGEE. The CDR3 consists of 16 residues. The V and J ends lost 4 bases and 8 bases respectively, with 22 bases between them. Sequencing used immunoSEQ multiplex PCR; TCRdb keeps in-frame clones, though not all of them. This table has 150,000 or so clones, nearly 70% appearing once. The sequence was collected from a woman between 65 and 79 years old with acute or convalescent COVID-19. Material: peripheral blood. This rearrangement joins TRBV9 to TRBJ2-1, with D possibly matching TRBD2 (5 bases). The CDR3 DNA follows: TGTGCCAGCAGCCCAACACGGGCGGGTCCCAAAGATGAGCAGTTCTTC. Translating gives CASSPTRAGPKDEQFF.